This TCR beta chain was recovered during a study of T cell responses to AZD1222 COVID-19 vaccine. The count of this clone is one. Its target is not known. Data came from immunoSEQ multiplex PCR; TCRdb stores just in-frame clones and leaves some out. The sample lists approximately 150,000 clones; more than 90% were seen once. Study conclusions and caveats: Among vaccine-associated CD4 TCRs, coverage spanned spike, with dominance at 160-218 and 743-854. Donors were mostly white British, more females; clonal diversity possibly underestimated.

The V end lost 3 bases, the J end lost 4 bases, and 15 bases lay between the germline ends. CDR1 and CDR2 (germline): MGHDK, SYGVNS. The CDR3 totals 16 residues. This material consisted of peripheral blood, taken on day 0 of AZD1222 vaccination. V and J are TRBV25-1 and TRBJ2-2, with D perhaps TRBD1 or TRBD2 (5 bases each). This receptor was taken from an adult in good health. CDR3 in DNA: TGTGCCAGCAGTGACTTAAACGGGGCCTTCACCGGGGAGCTGTTTTTT. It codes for CASSDLNGAFTGELFF.